The 8 T cell receptor beta chains presented below share a single source sample, sequenced in a study of Graves' ophthalmopathy and Graves' hyperthyroidism. The sequenced template was RNA, covering the TCR beta CDR3 region. First-round RT-PCR used HTBI primers; second-round multiplex PCR followed. TCRdb passed the multiplex PCR reads through MiXCR, listing each CDR3 protein once. The table includes about 620,000 distinct CDR3 sequences, around a fifth detected once. The specimen sequenced was peripheral blood. These receptor sequences come from a woman between 18 and 30 years old with stable Graves' hyperthyroidism. Some clones in this sample may be carry-over from other donors' samples.

This clonotype turned up a few times. This may come from a read error, since a much larger clone is one base off. The chain links TRBV4-1 to TRBJ1-5, with D possibly being TRBD1 (6 bases). The CDR3 has 18 amino acids. Trimming cost V 1 base and J 3 bases, with 19 bases left between them. The germline CDR1 and CDR2 sequences are MGHRA and YSYEKL. The CDR3 protein is CASSQVVDRRYNNQPQHF. The CDR3 DNA sequence: TGCGCCAGCAGCCAAGTTGTGGACAGAAGGTATAACAATCAGCCCCAGCATTTT.

The table lists this clonotype with a few counts. The rearrangement links TRBV4-1 to TRBJ2-7; 9 nucleotides line up with TRBD1. Germline-derived CDR1 and CDR2 are MGHRA and YSYEKL. This CDR3 contains 14 residues. The V segment lost 2 bases and the J segment 3 bases; nucleotides outside the gene matches: 2. CDR3 sequence reads: CASSQKGQGYEQYF. The CDR3 nucleotides are TGCGCCAGCAGCCAAAAGGGACAGGGCTACGAGCAGTACTTC.

This chain joins TRBV4-1 and TRBJ2-5; TRBD1 aligns across 7 bases. The CDR3 contains 16 residues. CDR1 MGHRA and CDR2 YSYEKL come from the germline V gene. The J segment lost 5 bases and the V segment lost 0 bases, leaving 9 bases of the junction unmatched. The CDR3 loop is CASSQEGRGGRETQYF. In DNA form, the CDR3 reads TGCGCCAGCAGCCAAGAAGGGAGAGGGGGCAGGGAGACCCAGTACTTC.

Points on this clonotype: A read error is possible here, since a much larger clone lies one base away. The chain uses TRBV6-5 and TRBJ2-2, with D possibly matching TRBD2 (6 bases). This CDR3 is 15 amino acids long. CDR1 and CDR2 (germline): MNHEY, SVGAGI. CDR3 loop: CASSSGPLTTGGLFF. The CDR3 DNA reads as TGTGCCAGCAGTTCCGGGCCTTTGACAACCGGGGGGCTGTTTTTT.

A few counts support this clonotype. The chain is built from TRBV7-9 and TRBJ1-3, with D tentatively TRBD1 (5 bases). CDR3 length equals 15 residues. Trimming removed 5 bases at V and 0 bases at J, with 11 bases between. Germline assignment: CDR1 SEHNR and CDR2 FQNEAQ (reference sequence). CDR3 nucleotides: TGTGCCAGCAGCCCACAGGTCCTCTCTGGAAACACCATATATTTT. Translated, it gives CASSPQVLSGNTIYF.

This chain links TRBV15 with TRBJ1-5; possible D gene TRBD1, 6 bases. In germline, CDR1 is LNHNV, CDR2 YYDKDF (reference sequence). The CDR3 runs to 14 residues. V gave up 1 base and J gave up 5 bases, with 9 bases separating them. The DNA of the CDR3 is TGTGCCACCAGCAGAGCAACAGGGTATCAGCCCCAGCATTTT. Its protein is CATSRATGYQPQHF.

This clonotype was picked up a small number of times. The chain is built from TRBV3-1 and TRBJ2-5; 9 bases align to TRBD2. J gave up 4 bases and V 4 bases, and 4 bases lay outside the gene matches. The CDR3 runs to 14 residues. Looked up from germline, CDR1 is LGHDT and CDR2 is YNNKEL (reference sequence). Here the CDR3 reads CASSLATSGETQYF. CDR3 bases: TGTGCCAGCAGCCTAGCGACTAGCGGAGAGACCCAGTACTTC.

This rearrangement joins TRBV12-5 to TRBJ2-5; 9 positions agree with TRBD2. J was trimmed by 3 bases and V by 0 bases; bases with no gene match: 8. Germline values: CDR1 LGHNT, CDR2 FRNRAP. The CDR3 spans 17 residues. The CDR3 nucleotides read TGTGCTAGTGGTTTGGTACGGGCTAGCGGGACAAAAGAGACCCAGTACTTC. This encodes CASGLVRASGTKETQYF.